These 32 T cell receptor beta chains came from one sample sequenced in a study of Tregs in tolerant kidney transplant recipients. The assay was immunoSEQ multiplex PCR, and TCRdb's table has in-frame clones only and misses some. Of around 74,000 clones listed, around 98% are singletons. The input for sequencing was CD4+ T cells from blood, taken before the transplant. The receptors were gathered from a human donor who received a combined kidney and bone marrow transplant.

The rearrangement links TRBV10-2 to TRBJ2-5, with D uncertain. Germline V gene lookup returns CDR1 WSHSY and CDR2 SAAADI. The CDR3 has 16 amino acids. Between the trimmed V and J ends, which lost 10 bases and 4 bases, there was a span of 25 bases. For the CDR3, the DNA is TGCGCCACCCAAATAATGAGGAGTACGTGGAGAGAGACCCAGTACTTC. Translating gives CATQIMRSTWRETQYF.

The CDR3 reads CASSLVRDTDTQYF. CDR3 nucleotide sequence: TGTGCCAGCAGCTTAGTTCGCGACACAGATACGCAGTATTTT. This chain connects TRBV7-2 to TRBJ2-3; unclear D gene. The V and J ends lost 1 base and 2 bases respectively, with 7 bases between them. The CDR3 is 14 amino acids. CDR1 is SGHTA, CDR2 FQGNSA, per germline.

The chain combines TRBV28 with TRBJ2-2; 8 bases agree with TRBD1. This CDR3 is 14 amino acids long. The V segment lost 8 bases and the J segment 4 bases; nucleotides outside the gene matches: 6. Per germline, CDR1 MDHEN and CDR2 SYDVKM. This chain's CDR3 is CASGTQGVTGELFF. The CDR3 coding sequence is TGTGCCAGCGGGACACAGGGGGTCACCGGGGAGCTGTTTTTT. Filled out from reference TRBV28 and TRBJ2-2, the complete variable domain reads DVKVTQSSRYLVKRTGEKVFLECVQDMDHENMFWYRQDPGLGLRLIYFSYDVKMKEKGDIPEGYSVSREKKERFSLILESASTNQTSMYLCASGTQGVTGELFFGEGSRLTVL.

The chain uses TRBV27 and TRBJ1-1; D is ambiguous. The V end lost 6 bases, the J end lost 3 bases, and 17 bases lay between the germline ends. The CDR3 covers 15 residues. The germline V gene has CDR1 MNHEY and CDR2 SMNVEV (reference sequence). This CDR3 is CASSLGSWRDTEAFF. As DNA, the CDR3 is TGTGCCAGCAGCTTAGGGTCGTGGAGAGACACTGAAGCTTTCTTT.

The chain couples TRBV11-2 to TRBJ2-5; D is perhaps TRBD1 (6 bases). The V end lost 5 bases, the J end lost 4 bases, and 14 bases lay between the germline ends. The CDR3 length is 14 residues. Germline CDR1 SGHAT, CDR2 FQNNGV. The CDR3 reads CASSPVRGLETQYF. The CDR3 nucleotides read TGTGCCAGCAGCCCCGTTAGGGGGTTAGAGACCCAGTACTTC. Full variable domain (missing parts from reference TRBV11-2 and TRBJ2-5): EAGVAQSPRYKIIEKRQSVAFWCNPISGHATLYWYQQILGQGPKLLIQFQNNGVVDDSQLPKDRFSAERLKGVDSTLKIQPAKLEDSAVYLCASSPVRGLETQYFGPGTRLLVL.

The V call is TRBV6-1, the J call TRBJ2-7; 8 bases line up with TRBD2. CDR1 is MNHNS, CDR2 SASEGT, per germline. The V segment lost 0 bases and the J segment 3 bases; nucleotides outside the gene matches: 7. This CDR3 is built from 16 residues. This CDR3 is CASSEAVAGLDYEQYF. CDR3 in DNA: TGTGCCAGCAGTGAAGCCGTAGCGGGACTGGACTACGAGCAGTACTTC.

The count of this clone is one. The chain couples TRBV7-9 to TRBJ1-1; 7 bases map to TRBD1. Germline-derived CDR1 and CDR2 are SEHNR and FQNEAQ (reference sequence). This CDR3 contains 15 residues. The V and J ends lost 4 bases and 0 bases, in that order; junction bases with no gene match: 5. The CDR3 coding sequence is TGTGCCAGCAGCTCCCCGACAGGGATGAACACTGAAGCTTTCTTT. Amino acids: CASSSPTGMNTEAFF. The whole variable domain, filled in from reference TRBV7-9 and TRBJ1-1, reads DTGVSQNPRHKITKRGQNVTFRCDPISEHNRLYWYRQTLGQGPEFLTYFQNEAQLEKSRLLSDRFSAERPKGSFSTLEIQRTEQGDSAMYLCASSSPTGMNTEAFFGQGTRLTVV.

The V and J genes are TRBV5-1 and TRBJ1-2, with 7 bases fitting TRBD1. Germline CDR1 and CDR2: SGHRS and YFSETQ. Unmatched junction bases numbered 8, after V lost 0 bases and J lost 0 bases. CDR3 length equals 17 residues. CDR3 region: CASSLEVGGEPNYGYTF. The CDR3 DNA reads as TGCGCCAGCAGCTTGGAGGTAGGGGGCGAACCTAACTATGGCTACACCTTC.

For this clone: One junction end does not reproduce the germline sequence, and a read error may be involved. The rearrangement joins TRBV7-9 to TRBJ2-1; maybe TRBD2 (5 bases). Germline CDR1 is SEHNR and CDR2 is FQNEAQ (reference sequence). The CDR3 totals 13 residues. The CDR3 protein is CASSPDSDNEQFF. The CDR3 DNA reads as TGTGCCAGCAGTCCGGACTCCGACAATGAGCAGTTCTTC.

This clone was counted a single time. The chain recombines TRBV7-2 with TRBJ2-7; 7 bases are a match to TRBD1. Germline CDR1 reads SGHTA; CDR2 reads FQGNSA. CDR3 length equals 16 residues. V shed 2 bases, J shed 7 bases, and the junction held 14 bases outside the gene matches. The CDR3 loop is CASSLRSGTAFLEQYF. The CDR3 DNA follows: TGTGCCAGCAGCTTAAGGTCCGGGACAGCCTTTTTGGAGCAGTACTTC.

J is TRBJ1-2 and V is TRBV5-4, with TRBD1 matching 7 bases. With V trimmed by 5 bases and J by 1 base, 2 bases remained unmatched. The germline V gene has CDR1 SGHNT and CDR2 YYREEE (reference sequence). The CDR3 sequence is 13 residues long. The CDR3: CASRGDSNYGYTF. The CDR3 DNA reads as TGTGCCAGCAGGGGGGACAGTAACTATGGCTACACCTTC.

CDR3 DNA: TGTGCCAGTAGTATAGTACAGACAATCCACGAGAGCATTCAGTACTTC. It is translated as CASSIVQTIHESIQYF. V is TRBV19 and J is TRBJ2-4; unclear D gene. V was cut by 1 base and J by 9 bases, with 19 bases left in between. CDR3 size: 16 residues. Germline CDR1 LNHDA, CDR2 SQIVND (reference sequence).

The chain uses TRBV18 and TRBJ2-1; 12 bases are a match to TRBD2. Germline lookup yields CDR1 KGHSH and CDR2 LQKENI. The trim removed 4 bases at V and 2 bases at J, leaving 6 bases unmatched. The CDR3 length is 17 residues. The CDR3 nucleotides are TGTGCCAGCTCACTACGAACTAGCGGGAGGCCCTACAATGAGCAGTTCTTC. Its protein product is CASSLRTSGRPYNEQFF.

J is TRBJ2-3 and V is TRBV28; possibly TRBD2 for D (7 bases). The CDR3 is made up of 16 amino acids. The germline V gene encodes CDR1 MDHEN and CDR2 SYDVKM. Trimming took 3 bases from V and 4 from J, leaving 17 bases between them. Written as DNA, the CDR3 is TGTGCCAGCAGTTTGTTAGGGGGGGCGGGCTCAGATACGCAGTATTTT. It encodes CASSLLGGAGSDTQYF.

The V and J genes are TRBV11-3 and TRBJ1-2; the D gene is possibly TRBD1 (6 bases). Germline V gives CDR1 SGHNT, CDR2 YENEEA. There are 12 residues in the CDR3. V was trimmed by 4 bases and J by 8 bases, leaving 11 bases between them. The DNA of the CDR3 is TGTGCCAGCAGCTCAACAGGGAAAGGCTACACCTTC. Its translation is CASSSTGKGYTF.

Written as DNA, the CDR3 is TGTGCCAGCAGCCGGCGGGCAGGATCTTATGGCTACACCTTC. This codes for CASSRRAGSYGYTF. V usage is TRBV5-6 and J usage is TRBJ1-2; D unresolved. V lost 4 bases and J 5 bases, leaving 15 bases between the germline ends. In germline, CDR1 is SGHDT, CDR2 YYEEEE. The CDR3 extends over 14 amino acids.

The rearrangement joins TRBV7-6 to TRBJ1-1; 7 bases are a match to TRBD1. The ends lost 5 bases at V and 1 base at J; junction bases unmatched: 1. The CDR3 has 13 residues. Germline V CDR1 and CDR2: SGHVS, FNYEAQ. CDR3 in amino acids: CASSGTANTEAFF. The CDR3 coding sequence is TGTGCCAGCAGCGGGACAGCGAACACTGAAGCTTTCTTT.

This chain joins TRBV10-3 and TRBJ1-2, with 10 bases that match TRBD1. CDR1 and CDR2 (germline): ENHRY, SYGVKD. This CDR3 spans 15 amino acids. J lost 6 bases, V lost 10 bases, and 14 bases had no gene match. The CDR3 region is CATNPVDRGLHGYTF. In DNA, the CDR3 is TGTGCCACCAACCCAGTGGACAGGGGGTTGCATGGCTACACCTTC.

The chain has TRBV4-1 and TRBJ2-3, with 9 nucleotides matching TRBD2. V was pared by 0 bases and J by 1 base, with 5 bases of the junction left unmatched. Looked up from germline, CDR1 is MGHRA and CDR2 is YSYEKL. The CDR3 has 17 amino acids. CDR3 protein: CASSQEKGLARTDTQYF. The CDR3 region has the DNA TGCGCCAGCAGCCAAGAGAAGGGACTAGCACGCACAGATACGCAGTATTTT.

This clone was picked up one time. The CDR3 coding sequence is TGCGCCAGCAGCTTAACAGGGCCCGGGGAGCTGTTTTTT. Translated: CASSLTGPGELFF. V usage is TRBV5-1 and J usage is TRBJ2-2; weak D call: TRBD1 (6 bases). The CDR3 is 13 residues long. Per the germline V gene, CDR1 is SGHRS and CDR2 is YFSETQ. V was cut by 2 bases and J by 6 bases, with 8 bases left in between.

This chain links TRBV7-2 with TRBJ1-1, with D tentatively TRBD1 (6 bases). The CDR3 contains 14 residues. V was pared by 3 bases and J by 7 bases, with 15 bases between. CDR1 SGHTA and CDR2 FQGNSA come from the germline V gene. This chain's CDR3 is CASSFSSTGGEAFF. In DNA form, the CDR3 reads TGTGCCAGCAGCTTTTCTTCGACAGGAGGTGAAGCTTTCTTT.

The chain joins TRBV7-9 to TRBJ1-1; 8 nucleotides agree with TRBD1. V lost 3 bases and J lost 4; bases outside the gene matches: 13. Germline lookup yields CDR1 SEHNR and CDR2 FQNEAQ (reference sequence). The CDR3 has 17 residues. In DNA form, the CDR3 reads TGTGCCAGCAGCTTGGGGTGGGGACAGGCAGTATCCACTGAAGCTTTCTTT. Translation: CASSLGWGQAVSTEAFF.

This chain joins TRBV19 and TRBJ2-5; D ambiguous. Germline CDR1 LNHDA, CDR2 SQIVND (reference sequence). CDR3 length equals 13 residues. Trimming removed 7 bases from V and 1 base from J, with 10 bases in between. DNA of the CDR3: TGTGCCAGTAATCAGCCGGGCCAAGAGACCCAGTACTTC. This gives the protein CASNQPGQETQYF.

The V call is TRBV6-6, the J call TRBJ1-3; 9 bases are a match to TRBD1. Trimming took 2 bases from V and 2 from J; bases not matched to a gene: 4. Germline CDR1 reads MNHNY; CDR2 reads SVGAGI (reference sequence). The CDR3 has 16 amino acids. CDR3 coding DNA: TGTGCCAGCAGTTACGGACAGGGGAAAGCTGGAAACACCATATATTTT. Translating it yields CASSYGQGKAGNTIYF.

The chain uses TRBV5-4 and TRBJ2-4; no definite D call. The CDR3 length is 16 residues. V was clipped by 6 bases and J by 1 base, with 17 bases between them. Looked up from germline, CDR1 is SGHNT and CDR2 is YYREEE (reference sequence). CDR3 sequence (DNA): TGTGCCAGCACAACACCGGCGGCCTATGCCAAAAACATTCAGTACTTC. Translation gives CASTTPAAYAKNIQYF.

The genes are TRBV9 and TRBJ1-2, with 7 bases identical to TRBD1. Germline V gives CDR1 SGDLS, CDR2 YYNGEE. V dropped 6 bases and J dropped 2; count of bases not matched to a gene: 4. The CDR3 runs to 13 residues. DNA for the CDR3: TGTGCCAGCATGGGCAGGGGGAACTATGGCTACACCTTC. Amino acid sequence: CASMGRGNYGYTF.

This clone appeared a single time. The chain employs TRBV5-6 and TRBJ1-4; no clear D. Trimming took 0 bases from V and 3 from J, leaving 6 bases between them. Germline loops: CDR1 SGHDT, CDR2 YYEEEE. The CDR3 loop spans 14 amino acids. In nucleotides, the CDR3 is TGTGCCAGCAGCTTGGAGGGAGCTAATGAAAAACTGTTTTTT. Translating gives CASSLEGANEKLFF.

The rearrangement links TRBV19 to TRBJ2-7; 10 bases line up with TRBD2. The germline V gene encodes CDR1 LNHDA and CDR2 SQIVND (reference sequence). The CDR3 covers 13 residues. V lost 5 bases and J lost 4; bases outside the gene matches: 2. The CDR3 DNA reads TGTGCCAGTAGTTCTAGCGGGAGTTACGAGCAGTACTTC. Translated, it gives CASSSSGSYEQYF.

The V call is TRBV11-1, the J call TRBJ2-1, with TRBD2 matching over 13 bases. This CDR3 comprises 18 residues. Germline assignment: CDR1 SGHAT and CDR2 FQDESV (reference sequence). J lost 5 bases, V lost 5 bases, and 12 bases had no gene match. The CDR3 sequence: CASSSSPGLAGNNNEQFF. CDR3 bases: TGTGCCAGCAGCAGCAGTCCGGGACTAGCGGGAAATAACAATGAGCAGTTCTTC.

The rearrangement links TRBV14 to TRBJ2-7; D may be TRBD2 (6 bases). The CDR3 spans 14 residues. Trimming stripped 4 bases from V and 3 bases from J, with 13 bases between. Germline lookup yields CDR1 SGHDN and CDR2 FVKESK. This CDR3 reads CASSPRLGGYEQYF. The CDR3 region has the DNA TGTGCCAGCAGCCCCAGATTGGGGGGCTACGAGCAGTACTTC. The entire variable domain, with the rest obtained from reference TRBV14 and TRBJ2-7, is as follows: EAGVTQFPSHSVIEKGQTVTLRCDPISGHDNLYWYRRVMGKEIKFLLHFVKESKQDESGMPNNRFLAERTGGTYSTLKVQPAELEDSGVYFCASSPRLGGYEQYFGPGTRLTVT.

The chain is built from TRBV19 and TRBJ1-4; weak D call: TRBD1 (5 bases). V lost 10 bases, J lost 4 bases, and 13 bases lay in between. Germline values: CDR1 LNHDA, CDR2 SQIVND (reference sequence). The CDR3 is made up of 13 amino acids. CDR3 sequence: CATRAQGNEKLFF. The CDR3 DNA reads TGTGCCACCCGGGCGCAGGGTAATGAAAAACTGTTTTTT.

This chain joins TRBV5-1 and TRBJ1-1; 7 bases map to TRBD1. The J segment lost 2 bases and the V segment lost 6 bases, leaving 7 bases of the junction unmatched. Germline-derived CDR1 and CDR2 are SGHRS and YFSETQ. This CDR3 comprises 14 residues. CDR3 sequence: CASTRDRPNTEAFF. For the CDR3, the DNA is TGCGCCAGCACAAGGGACAGACCTAACACTGAAGCTTTCTTT.